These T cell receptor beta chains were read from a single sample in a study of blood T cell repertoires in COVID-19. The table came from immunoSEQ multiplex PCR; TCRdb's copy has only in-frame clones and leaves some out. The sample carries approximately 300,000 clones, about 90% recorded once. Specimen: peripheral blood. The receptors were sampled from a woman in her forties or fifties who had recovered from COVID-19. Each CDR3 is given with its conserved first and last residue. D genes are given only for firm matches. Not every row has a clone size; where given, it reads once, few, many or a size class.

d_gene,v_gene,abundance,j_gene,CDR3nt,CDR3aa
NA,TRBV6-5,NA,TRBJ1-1,TGTGCCAGCAGTACAACGAGCGGCACTGAAGCTTTCTTT,CASSTTSGTEAFF
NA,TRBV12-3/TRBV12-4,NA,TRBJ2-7,TGTGCCAGCAGTTTCTTCCGCTACGAGCAGTACTTC,CASSFFRYEQYF
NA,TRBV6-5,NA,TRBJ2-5,TGTGCCAGCAGCCTTACAGTTCAGGAGACCCAGTACTTC,CASSLTVQETQYF
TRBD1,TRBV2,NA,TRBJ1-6,TGTGCCAGCAGGGACACAGGGGGGTCACCCCTCCACTTT,CASRDTGGSPLHF
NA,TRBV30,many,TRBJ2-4,TGTGCCTGGAGTGCCCTCGGGAACATTCAGTACTTC,CAWSALGNIQYF
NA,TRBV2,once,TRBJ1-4,TGTGCCAGCAGTGGGGACTCTTGGAATGAAAAACTGTTTTTT,CASSGDSWNEKLFF
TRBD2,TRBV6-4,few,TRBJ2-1,TGTGCCAGCAGTCCATCTAGCGGGGGGGCCAATGAGCAGTTCTTC,CASSPSSGGANEQFF
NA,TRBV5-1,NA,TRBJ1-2,TGCGCCAGCAGCTTGGTTGTAGGACTGTATGGCTACACCTTC,CASSLVVGLYGYTF
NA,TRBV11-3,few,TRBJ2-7,TGTGCCAGCAGCTTAGCAGGCCACGAGCAGTACTTC,CASSLAGHEQYF
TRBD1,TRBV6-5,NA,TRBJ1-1,TGTGCCAGCAGTTCGACAGGGGTTGAAGCTTTCTTT,CASSSTGVEAFF
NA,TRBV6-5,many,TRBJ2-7,TGTGCCAGCAGGGAGACAGTTGATCTACCCTACGAGCAGTACTTC,CASRETVDLPYEQYF
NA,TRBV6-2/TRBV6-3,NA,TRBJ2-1,TGTGCCAGCAGTTACTCGCGGACTACCGTCTCTAATGAGCAGTTCTTC,CASSYSRTTVSNEQFF
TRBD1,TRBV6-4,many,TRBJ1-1,TGTGCCAGCAGGGAAGAGGAGACAGGGGCGACTGAAGCTTTCTTT,CASREEETGATEAFF
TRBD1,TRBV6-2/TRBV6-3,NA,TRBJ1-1,TGTGCCAGCAGTGCGGACAGGGGCGCTTTCTTT,CASSADRGAFF
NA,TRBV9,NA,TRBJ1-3,TGTGCCAGCAGCGTAGTCTCGGGGGCTGGAAACACCATATATTTT,CASSVVSGAGNTIYF
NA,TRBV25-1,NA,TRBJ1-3,TGTGCCAGCGGGCGGGGAGGTGGAAACACCATATATTTT,CASGRGGGNTIYF
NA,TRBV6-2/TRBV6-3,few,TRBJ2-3,TGTGCCAGCAGTTACACTCGGGTAGATACGCAGTATTTT,CASSYTRVDTQYF
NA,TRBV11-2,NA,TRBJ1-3,TGTGCCGAGGAGAAGCAGGGCGACAGATTCTCTGGAAACACCATATATTTT,CAEEKQGDRFSGNTIYF
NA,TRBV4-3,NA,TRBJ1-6,TGCGCCAGCAGCCAAGTGCGGGGGCGTACTGCGGATTTACCCCTCCACTTT,CASSQVRGRTADLPLHF
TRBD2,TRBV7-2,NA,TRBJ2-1,TGTGCCAGCAGCTCAAAAGTAGCGGGCCCCGGGCAGTTCTTC,CASSSKVAGPGQFF
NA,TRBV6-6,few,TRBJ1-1,TGTGCCAGCCGGGGGAATATGTTCGCTGAAGCTTTCTTT,CASRGNMFAEAFF
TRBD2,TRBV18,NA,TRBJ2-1,TGTGCCAGCTCGAAAGGACTAGCGGATTACAATGAGCAGTTCTTC,CASSKGLADYNEQFF
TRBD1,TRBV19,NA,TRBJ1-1,TGTGCCAGTAGGGGGGACAGGGCGCGTCCTGAAGCTTTCTTT,CASRGDRARPEAFF
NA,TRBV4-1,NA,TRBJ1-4,TGCGCCAGCAGCCTGCGGACAGAGAATGAAAAACTGTTTTTT,CASSLRTENEKLFF
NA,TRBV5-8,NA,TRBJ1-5,TGTGCCAGCAGTGTGGGGCTCAATCAGCCCCAGCATTTT,CASSVGLNQPQHF
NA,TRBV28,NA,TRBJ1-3,TGTGCCAGCAGTTTCGCGACAGCCTCTGGAAACACCATATATTTT,CASSFATASGNTIYF
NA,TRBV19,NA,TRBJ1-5,TGTGCCAGTAGGGTACCGACAGCTAATAGCAATCAGCCCCAGCATTTT,CASRVPTANSNQPQHF
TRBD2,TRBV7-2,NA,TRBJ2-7,TGTGCCAGCAGCGACAGCGGGGGCTCCTACGAGCAGTACTTC,CASSDSGGSYEQYF
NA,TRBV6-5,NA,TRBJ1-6,TGTGCCAGCAGTTACCCGGGGACACTATATAATTCACCCCTCCACTTT,CASSYPGTLYNSPLHF
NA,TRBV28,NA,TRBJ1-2,TGTGCCAGCAGCCGCAGACAGCCCAACTATGGCTACACCTTC,CASSRRQPNYGYTF
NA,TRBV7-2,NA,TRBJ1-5,TGTGCCAGCAGCACCCGACAGGATCAGCCCCAGCATTTT,CASSTRQDQPQHF
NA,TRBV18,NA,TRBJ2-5,TGTGCCAGCTCACCGACCGGTAACAGAATACTCCAAGAGACCCAGTACTTC,CASSPTGNRILQETQYF
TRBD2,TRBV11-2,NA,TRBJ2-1,TGTGCCAGCAGCCCTACCGGGACTAGCGTGCCGTTCTTC,CASSPTGTSVPFF
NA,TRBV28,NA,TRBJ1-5,TGTGCCAGCAGTTTGACAGGTGAAGGCAATCAGCCCCAGCATTTT,CASSLTGEGNQPQHF
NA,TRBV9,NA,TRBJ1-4,TGTGCCAGCAGCACTTATGGAGTAACTAATGAAAAACTGTTTTTT,CASSTYGVTNEKLFF
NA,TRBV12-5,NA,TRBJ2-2,TGTGCTAGCCATACAGGGTCGAACACCGGGGAGCTGTTTTTT,CASHTGSNTGELFF
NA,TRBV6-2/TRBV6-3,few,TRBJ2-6,TGTGCCAGCAGTGACTTCGGGACACCTACCAACGTCCTGACTTTC,CASSDFGTPTNVLTF
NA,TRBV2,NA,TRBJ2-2,TGTGCCAGCAGTGATTGGGAGTTAGGGGAGCTGTTTTTT,CASSDWELGELFF
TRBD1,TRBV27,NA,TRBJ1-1,TGTGCCAGCAGTACCTGGACAGGGGGCGCCGGGACGAACACTGAAGCTTTCTTT,CASSTWTGGAGTNTEAFF
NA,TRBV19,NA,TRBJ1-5,TGTGCCAGTAGTATACCTGGGGGCCAGCCCCAGCATTTT,CASSIPGGQPQHF
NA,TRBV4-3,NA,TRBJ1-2,TGCGCCAGCAGCCAAGAAAGACGGGTCTATGGCTACACCTTC,CASSQERRVYGYTF
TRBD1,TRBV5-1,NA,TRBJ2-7,TGCGCCAGCAGCATAGGGACAGGGGGTAACGACGAGCAGTACTTC,CASSIGTGGNDEQYF
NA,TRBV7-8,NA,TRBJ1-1,TGTGCCAGCAGCTCCCTAAACAGGGTTTCAGAAGCTTTCTTT,CASSSLNRVSEAFF
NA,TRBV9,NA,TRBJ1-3,TGTGCCAGCAGCGTAGGTAAAACGTCTAGCTCTGGAAACACCATATATTTT,CASSVGKTSSSGNTIYF
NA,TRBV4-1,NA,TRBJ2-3,TGCGCCAGCAGAGCTATCGGAGGGCAGGGCACAGATACGCAGTATTTT,CASRAIGGQGTDTQYF
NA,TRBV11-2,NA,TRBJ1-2,TGTGCCAGCAGCTTAGGTGCACAATATGGCTACACCTTC,CASSLGAQYGYTF
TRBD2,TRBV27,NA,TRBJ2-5,TGTGCCAGCAGTCGACGCGTAGCGGGGGGGATTTCGGCCCAGTACTTC,CASSRRVAGGISAQYF
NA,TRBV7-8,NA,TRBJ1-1,TGTGCCAGCAGCTCCGACACCGAAGAAGCTTTCTTT,CASSSDTEEAFF
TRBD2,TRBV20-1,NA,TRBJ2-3,TGCAGTGCTAGTGGTCTAGCGGGGGGCACAGATACGCAGTATTTT,CSASGLAGGTDTQYF
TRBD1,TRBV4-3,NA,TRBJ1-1,TGCGCCAGCAGCCAAGATCTGGGCGGGACAGGGGAAGCTTTCTTT,CASSQDLGGTGEAFF
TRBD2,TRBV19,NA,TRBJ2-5,TGTGCCAGTAGTATGGGACGGGGGGGCCATGAGACCCAGTACTTC,CASSMGRGGHETQYF
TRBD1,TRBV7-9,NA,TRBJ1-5,TGTGCCAGCAGCCACACAGGGGGACCTCAGCCCCAGCATTTT,CASSHTGGPQPQHF
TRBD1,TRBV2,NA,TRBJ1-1,TGTGCCAGCTCTCTGGGAGGACAGGGGGCATTGGCTTTCTTT,CASSLGGQGALAFF
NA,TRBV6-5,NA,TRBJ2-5,TGTGCCAGCAGTACCGGGTTGCAAGAGACCCAGTACTTC,CASSTGLQETQYF
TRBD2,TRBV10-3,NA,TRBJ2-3,TGTGCCATCACGGCGGGAGGGGGCACAGATACGCAGTATTTT,CAITAGGGTDTQYF
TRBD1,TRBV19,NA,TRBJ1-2,TGTGCCAGTAGTACCCGGACAGGCCGGAACTATGGCTACACCTTC,CASSTRTGRNYGYTF